A selection of T cell receptor beta chains follows, all from one sample in a study of T cells after yellow fever vaccination. TCRdb re-analysed the 5' RACE reads in MiXCR, keeping a single row per CDR3 protein. Altogether about 69,000 distinct CDR3 sequences are present, about 6% being singletons, with the ten largest covering about 2%. This sample comprised CD4+ T cells sorted from PBMCs, obtained less than 18 days after the first yellow fever vaccination. These TCRs come from a man aged 18 to 29 who received the YFV17D yellow fever vaccine. The conserved cysteine and the conserved F or W are not part of the CDR3 here.

>TRBV5-8
ASSSGGLIDTQY
>TRBV5-6
ASSPRRRDRGSHGYT
>TRBV7-9
ASRTGTGGSGNTIY
>TRBV4-1
ASSQTPDGGRRETQY
>TRBV4-3
ASSQAIRVAGANVLT
>TRBV6-5
ASSYAIRTGWGGNSPLH
>TRBV27
ASSFSGGNLNQPQH
>TRBV5-1
ASSDPGATNEKLF
>TRBV15
ATSRDRLAEAF
>TRBV12-3/TRBV12-4
ASSLESPGPQH
>TRBV6-2/TRBV6-3
ASSSISYSNQPQH
>TRBV20-1
SVHRASGGAWNNEQF
>TRBV12-3/TRBV12-4
ASSRTGSSEQF